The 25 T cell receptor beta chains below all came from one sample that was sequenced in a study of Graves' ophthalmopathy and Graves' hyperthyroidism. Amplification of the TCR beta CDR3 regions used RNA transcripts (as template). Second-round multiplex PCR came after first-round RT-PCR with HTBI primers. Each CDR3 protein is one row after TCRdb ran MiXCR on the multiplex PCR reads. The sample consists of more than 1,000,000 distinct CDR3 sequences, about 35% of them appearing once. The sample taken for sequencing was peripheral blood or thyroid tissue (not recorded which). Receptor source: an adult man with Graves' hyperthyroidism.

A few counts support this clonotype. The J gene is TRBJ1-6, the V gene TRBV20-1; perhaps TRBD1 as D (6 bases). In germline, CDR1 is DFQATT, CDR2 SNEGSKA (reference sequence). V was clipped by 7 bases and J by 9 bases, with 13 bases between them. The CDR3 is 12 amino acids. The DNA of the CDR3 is TGCAGTGATGGGGAAGGGGGTTCACCCCTCCACTTT. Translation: CSDGEGGSPLHF.

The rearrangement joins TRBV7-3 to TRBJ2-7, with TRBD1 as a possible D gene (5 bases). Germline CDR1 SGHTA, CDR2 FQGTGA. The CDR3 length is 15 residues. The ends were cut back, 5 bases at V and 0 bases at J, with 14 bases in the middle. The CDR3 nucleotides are TGTGCCAGCAGCCAAGACAGCCATAGCTCCTACGAGCAGTACTTC. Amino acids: CASSQDSHSSYEQYF.

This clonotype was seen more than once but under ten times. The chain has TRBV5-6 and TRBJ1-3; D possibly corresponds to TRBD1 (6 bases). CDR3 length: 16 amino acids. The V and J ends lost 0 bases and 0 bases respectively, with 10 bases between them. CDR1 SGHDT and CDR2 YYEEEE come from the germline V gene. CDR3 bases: TGTGCCAGCAGCTTGGTGGGGGCTTTCTCTGGAAACACCATATATTTT. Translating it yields CASSLVGAFSGNTIYF.

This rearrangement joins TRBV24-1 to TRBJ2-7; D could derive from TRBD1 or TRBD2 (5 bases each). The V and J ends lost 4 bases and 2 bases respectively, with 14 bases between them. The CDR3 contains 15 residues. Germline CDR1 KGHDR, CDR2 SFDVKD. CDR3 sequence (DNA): TGTGCCACCAGTGACTATAAGGGACGGACCTACGAGCAGTACTTC. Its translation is CATSDYKGRTYEQYF.

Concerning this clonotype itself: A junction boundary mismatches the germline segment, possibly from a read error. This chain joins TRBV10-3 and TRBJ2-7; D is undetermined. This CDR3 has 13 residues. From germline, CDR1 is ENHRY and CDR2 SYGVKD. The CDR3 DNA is TGTGCCAGCAGTTTAGACACCCCCTACGAGCAGTACTTC. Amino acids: CASSLDTPYEQYF.

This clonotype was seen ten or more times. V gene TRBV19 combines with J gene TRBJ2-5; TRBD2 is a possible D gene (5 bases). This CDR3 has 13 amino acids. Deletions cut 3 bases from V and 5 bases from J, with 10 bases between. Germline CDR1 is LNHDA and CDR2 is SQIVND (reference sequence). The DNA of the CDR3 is TGTGCCAGTAGTATTCGTGGCGGGGAGACCCAGTACTTC. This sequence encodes CASSIRGGETQYF.

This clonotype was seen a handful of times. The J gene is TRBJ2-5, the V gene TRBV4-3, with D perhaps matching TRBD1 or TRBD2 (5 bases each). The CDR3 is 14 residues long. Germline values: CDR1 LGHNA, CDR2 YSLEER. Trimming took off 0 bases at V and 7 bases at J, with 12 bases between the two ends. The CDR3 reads CASSQDYGTATQYF. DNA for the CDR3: TGCGCCAGCAGCCAAGATTACGGGACGGCGACCCAGTACTTC.

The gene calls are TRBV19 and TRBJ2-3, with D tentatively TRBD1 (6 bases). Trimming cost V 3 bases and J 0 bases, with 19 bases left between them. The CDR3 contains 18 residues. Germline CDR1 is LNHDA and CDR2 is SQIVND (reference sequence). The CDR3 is CASSIPPLIQGSTDTQYF. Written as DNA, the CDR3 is TGTGCCAGTAGTATCCCTCCTCTCATACAGGGAAGCACAGATACGCAGTATTTT.

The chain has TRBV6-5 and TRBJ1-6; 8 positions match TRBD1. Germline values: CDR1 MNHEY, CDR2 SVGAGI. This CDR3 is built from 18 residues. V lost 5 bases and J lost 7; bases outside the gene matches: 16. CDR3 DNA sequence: TGTGCCAGCAGTCCGAACTCAGGGGGCCCATTATCGAATTCACCCCTCCACTTT. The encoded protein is CASSPNSGGPLSNSPLHF.

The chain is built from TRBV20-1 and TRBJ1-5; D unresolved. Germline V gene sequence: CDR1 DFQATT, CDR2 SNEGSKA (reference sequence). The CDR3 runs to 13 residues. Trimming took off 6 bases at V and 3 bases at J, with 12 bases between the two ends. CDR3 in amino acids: CSANDGNNQPQHF. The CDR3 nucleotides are TGCAGTGCGAACGACGGCAACAATCAGCCCCAGCATTTT.

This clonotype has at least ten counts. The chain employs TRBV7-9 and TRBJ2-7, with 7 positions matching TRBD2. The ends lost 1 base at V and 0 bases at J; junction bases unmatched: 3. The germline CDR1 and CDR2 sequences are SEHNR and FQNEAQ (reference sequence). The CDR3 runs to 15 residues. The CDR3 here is CASSLGLADSYEQYF. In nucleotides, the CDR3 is TGTGCCAGCAGCTTAGGGCTAGCGGACTCCTACGAGCAGTACTTC.

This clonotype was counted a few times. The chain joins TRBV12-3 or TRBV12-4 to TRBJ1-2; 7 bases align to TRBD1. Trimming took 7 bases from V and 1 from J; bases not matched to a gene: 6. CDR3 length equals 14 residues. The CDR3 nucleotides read TGTGCCAGCACCCCGGGACAGCTTAACTATGGCTACACCTTC. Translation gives CASTPGQLNYGYTF.

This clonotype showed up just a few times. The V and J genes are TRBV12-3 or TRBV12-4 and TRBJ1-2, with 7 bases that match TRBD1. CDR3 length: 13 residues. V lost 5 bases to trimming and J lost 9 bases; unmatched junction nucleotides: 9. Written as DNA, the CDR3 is TGTGCCAGCAGTCCCGGGACAGAAGCTAGCTACACCTTC. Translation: CASSPGTEASYTF.

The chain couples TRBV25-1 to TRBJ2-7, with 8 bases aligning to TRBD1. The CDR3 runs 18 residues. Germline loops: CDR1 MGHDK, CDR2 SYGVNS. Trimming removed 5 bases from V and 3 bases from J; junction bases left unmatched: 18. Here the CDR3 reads CASSYDPPTGGINYEQYF. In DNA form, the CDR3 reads TGTGCCAGCAGTTACGACCCACCCACAGGGGGGATTAACTACGAGCAGTACTTC.

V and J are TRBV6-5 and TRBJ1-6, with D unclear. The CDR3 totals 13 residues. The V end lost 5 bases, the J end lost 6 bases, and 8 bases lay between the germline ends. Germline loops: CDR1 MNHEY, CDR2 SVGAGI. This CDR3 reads CASSEGFNSPLHF. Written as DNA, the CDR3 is TGTGCCAGCAGTGAAGGGTTTAATTCACCCCTCCACTTT.

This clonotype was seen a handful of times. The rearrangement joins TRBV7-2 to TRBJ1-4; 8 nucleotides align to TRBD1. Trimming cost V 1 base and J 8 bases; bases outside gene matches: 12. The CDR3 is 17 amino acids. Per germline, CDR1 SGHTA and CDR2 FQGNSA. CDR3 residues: CASSLERAGQGGEKLFF. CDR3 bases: TGTGCCAGCAGCTTAGAGAGGGCAGGACAGGGAGGCGAAAAACTGTTTTTT.

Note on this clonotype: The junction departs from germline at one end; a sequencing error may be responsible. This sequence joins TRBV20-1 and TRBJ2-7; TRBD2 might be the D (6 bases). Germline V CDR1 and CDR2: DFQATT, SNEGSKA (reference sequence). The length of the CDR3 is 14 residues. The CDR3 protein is CSARVRDPPYEHYF. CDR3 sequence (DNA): TGCAGTGCTAGAGTGCGGGACCCCCCCTACGAGCACTACTTC.

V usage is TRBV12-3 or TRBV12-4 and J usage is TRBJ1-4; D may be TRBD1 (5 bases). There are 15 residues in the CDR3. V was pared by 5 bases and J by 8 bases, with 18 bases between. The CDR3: CASSPIRAAGEKLFF. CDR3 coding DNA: TGTGCCAGCAGTCCGATCAGGGCGGCCGGAGAAAAACTGTTTTTT.

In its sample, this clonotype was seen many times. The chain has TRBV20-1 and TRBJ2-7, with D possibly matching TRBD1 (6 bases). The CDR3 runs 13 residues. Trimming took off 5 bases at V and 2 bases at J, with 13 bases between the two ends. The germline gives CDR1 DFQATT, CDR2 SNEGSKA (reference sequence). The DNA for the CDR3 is TGCAGTGCTTCCGGGACACTCACCTACGAGCAGTACTTC. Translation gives CSASGTLTYEQYF.

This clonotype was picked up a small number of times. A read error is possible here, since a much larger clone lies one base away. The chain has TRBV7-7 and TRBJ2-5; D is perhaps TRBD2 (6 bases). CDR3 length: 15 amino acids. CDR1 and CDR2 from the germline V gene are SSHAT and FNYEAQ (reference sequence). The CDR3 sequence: CASSLAYNSGETQHF. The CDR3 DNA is TGTGCCAGCAGCTTAGCGTACAATAGCGGTGAGACCCAGCACTTC.

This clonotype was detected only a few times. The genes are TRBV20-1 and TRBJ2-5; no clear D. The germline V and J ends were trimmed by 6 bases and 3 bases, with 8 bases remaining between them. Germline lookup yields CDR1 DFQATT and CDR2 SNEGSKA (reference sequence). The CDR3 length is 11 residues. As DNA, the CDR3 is TGCAGTGCCAAGACCGAAGAGACCCAGTACTTC. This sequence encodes CSAKTEETQYF.

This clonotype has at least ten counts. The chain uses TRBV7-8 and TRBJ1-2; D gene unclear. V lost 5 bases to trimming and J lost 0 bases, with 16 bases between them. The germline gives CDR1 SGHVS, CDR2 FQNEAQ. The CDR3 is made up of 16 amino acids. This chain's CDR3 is CASSPYPSPANYGYTF. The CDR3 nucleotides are TGTGCCAGCAGCCCGTACCCGAGTCCAGCTAACTATGGCTACACCTTC.

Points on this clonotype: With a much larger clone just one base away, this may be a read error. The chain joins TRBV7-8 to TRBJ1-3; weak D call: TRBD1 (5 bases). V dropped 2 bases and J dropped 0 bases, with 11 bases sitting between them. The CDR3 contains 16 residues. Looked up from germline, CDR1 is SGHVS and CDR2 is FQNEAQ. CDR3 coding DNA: TGTGCCAGCAGCTTACCGGGACGGCCCTCTGGAAACACCATATATTTT. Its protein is CASSLPGRPSGNTIYF.

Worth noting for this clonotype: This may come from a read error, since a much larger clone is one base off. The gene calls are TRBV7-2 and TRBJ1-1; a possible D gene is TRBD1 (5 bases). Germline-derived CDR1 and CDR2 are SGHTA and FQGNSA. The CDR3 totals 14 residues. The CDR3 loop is CASSLTTGDTGAFF. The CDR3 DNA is TGTGCCAGCAGCTTAACTACAGGTGACACTGGAGCTTTCTTT.

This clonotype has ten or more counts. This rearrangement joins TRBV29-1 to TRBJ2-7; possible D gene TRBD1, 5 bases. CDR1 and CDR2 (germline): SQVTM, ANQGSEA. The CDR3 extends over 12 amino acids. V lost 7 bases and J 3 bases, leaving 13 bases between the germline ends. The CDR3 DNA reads TGCAGCGCGATAAACCAGGGCTACGAGCAGTACTTC. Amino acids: CSAINQGYEQYF.